The rows below give T cell receptor beta chains drawn from one sample of a study of blood T cell repertoires in COVID-19. TCRdb keeps only in-frame clones here, not all; method: immunoSEQ multiplex PCR. The repertoire holds 69,000 or so clones, with around 90% as singletons. Sequencing was carried out using peripheral blood. Source of these receptors: a man aged 45-65 years with acute or convalescent COVID-19. The CDR3 runs from the conserved cysteine through the conserved F or W. A D gene is named only where the DNA matches it firmly. For some rows the clone size is stated as once, few or many, or as a class when expanded; others skip it.

NA,TRBJ2-3,NA,13,TRBV2,CASSRQGTDTQYF,TGTGCCAGCAGCCGACAGGGCACAGATACGCAGTATTTT
NA,TRBJ1-2,NA,15,TRBV6-5,CASSYSFRGNYGYTF,TGTGCCAGCAGTTACTCGTTCAGGGGAAACTATGGCTACACCTTC
TRBD1,TRBJ2-7,NA,15,TRBV6-5,CASRDPGQGSYEQYF,TGTGCCAGCAGGGACCCGGGACAGGGGTCCTACGAGCAGTACTTC
TRBD1,TRBJ2-5,NA,16,TRBV5-6,CASSLPGQGVQETQYF,TGTGCCAGCAGCTTACCGGGACAGGGGGTCCAAGAGACCCAGTACTTC
TRBD1,TRBJ2-7,NA,15,TRBV28,CASSQSKGAVYEQYF,TGTGCCAGCAGTCAGTCGAAGGGGGCCGTCTACGAGCAGTACTTC
NA,TRBJ2-7,NA,12,TRBV24-1,CATSDLSYEQYF,TGTGCCACCAGTGATCTGTCCTACGAGCAGTACTTC
TRBD2,TRBJ2-7,NA,16,TRBV4-2,CASSQDREREGYEQYF,TGTGCCAGCAGCCAAGATAGGGAGCGGGAGGGGTACGAGCAGTACTTC
TRBD2,TRBJ2-1,NA,15,TRBV11-2,CASSLAGVINNEQFF,TGTGCCAGCAGCTTGGCGGGAGTAATAAACAATGAGCAGTTCTTC
NA,TRBJ2-3,NA,16,TRBV27,CASSPRAVTSTDTQYF,TGTGCCAGCAGTCCGCGGGCAGTGACTAGCACAGATACGCAGTATTTT
TRBD1,TRBJ2-7,NA,14,TRBV30,CAWSVGQGNHEQYF,TGTGCCTGGAGTGTGGGACAGGGAAACCACGAGCAGTACTTC
NA,TRBJ1-5,once,14,TRBV27,CASSSRRDNQPQHF,TGTGCCAGCAGTTCCCGGAGGGACAATCAGCCCCAGCATTTT